This T cell receptor beta chain stems from a study of blood T cells in healthy people across ages. With a J-beta primer mix and a sample-barcoded 5' primer, a second PCR ran roughly 6 to 11 cycles. MiXCR was run by TCRdb on the 5' RACE reads, yielding one entry per CDR3 protein. Of about 1.4 million distinct CDR3 sequences in the sample, approximately 59% were seen once. The V gene end was trimmed by 11 bases and the J gene end by 0 bases; junction bases not matched to a gene: 6. Germline CDR1 is ENHRY and CDR2 is SYGVKD. The CDR3 covers 13 residues. Study outcomes and limitations: TCR beta diversity correlated strongly with naive T cell percentage.

This clonotype was counted only a few times. Antigen: not known. What was sequenced was blood. This receptor was obtained from a young man in good health. The chain links TRBV10-3 to TRBJ1-1; 7 bases align to TRBD1. The CDR3 reads CAGRGGLNTEAFF. The DNA for the CDR3 is TGTGCCGGCAGGGGGGGGTTGAACACTGAAGCTTTCTTT.